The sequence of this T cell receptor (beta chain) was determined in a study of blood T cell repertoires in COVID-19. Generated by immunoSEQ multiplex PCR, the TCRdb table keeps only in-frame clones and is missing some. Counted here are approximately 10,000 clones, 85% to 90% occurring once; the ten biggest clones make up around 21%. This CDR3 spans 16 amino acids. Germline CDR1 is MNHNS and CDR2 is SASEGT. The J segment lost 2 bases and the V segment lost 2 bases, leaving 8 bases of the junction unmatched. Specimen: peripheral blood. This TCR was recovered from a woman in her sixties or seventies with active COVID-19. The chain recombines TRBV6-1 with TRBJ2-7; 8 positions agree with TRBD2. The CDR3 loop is CASSESSGRSPYEQYF. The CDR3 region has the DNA TGTGCCAGCAGTGAATCGAGCGGGAGATCCCCCTACGAGCAGTACTTC.